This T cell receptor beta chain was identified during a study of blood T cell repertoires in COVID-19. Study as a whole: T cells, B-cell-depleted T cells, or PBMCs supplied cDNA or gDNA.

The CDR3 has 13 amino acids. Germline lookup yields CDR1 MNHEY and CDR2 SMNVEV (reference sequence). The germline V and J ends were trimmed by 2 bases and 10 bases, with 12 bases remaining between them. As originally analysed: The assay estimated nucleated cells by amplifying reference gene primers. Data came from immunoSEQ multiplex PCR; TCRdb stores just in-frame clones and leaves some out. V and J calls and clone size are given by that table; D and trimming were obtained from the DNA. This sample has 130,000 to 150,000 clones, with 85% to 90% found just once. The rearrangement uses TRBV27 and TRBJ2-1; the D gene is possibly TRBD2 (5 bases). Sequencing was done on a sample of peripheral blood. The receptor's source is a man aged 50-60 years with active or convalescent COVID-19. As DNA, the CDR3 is TGTGCCAGCAGTTTACGCTTGCGCGGGGAGCAGTTCTTC. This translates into CASSLRLRGEQFF.